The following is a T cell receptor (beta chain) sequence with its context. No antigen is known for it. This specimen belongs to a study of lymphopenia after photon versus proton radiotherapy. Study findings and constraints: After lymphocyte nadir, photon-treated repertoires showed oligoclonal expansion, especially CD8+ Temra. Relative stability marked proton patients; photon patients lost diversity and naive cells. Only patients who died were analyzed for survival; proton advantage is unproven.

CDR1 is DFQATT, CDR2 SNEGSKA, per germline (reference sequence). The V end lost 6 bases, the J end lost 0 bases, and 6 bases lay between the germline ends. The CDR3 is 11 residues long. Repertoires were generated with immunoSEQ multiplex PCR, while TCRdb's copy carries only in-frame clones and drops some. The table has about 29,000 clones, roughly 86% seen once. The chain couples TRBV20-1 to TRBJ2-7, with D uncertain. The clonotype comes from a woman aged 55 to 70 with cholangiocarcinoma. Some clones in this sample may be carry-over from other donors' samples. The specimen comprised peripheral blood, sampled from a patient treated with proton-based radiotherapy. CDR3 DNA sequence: TGCAGTGCCTTAAGCTCCTACGAGCAGTACTTC. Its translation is CSALSSYEQYF.